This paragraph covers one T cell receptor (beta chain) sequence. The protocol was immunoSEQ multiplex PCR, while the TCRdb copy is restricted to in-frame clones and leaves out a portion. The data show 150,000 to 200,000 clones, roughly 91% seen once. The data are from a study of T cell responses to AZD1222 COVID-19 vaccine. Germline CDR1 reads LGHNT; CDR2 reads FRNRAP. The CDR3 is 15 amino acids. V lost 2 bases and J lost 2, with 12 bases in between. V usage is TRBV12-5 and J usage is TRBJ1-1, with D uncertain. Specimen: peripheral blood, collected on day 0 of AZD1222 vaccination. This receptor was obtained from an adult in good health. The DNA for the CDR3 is TGTGCTAGTGGTTTGTCGGGCACCACTAACACTGAAGCTTTCTTT. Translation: CASGLSGTTNTEAFF.